These T cell receptor beta chains were read from a single sample in a study of cytomegalovirus exposure and HLA in healthy donors. Profiled with immunoSEQ multiplex PCR; TCRdb holds only in-frame clones, not every one. Here the sample spans 100,000 to 150,000 clones, about four fifths being singletons. Sequenced input: PBMCs. These receptors were taken from a man between 35 and 55 years old in good health and CMV-seronegative. CDR3s include the opening cysteine and the closing phenylalanine or tryptophan. A D gene is named only where the DNA matches it firmly. The size of a clone is reported for some rows only, either as once, few or many, or as a class for expanded clones.

clone size | D gene | J gene | V gene | CDR3 protein | CDR3 DNA
NA | NA | TRBJ1-1 | TRBV7-9 | CASSTNTEAFF | TGTGCCAGCAGCACTAACACTGAAGCTTTCTTT
NA | NA | TRBJ1-1 | TRBV7-9 | CASSSAGTRAFF | TGTGCCAGCAGTTCGGCCGGGACTCGAGCTTTCTTT
NA | TRBD1 | TRBJ2-7 | TRBV15 | CATSTTGGHEQYF | TGTGCCACCAGCACCACAGGGGGGCACGAGCAGTACTTC
NA | TRBD1 | TRBJ2-2 | TRBV5-4 | CASSYGGGQGANTGELFF | TGTGCCAGCAGTTATGGAGGTGGGCAGGGGGCGAACACCGGGGAGCTGTTTTTT
NA | TRBD1 | TRBJ1-4 | TRBV7-8 | CASSLVAGGMSNEKLFF | TGTGCCAGCAGCTTAGTGGCAGGGGGCATGTCTAATGAAAAACTGTTTTTT
NA | NA | TRBJ2-7 | TRBV5-4 | CASSSTSTSGEQYF | TGTGCCAGCAGCTCCACTAGCACTTCGGGGGAGCAGTACTTC
NA | TRBD2 | TRBJ2-3 | TRBV5-1 | CASSQAPGGGATDTQYF | TGCGCCAGCAGCCAGGCCCCCGGCGGGGGGGCCACAGATACGCAGTATTTT
NA | NA | TRBJ2-2 | TRBV7-9 | CASSSPFPSGELFF | TGTGCCAGCAGTTCCCCGTTCCCGTCCGGGGAGCTGTTTTTT
NA | TRBD1 | TRBJ2-4 | TRBV11-3 | CASSVRGQNIQYF | TGTGCCAGCAGCGTTAGGGGGCAAAACATTCAGTACTTC
NA | NA | TRBJ1-4 | TRBV9 | CASSASRSTNEKLFF | TGTGCCAGCAGCGCCTCGCGGTCGACTAATGAAAAACTGTTTTTT
NA | TRBD2 | TRBJ2-3 | TRBV11-1 | CASSDGLVRDTQYF | TGTGCCAGCAGCGACGGACTAGTCCGGGATACGCAGTATTTT
NA | NA | TRBJ2-7 | TRBV11-1 | CASRHDSQRVYEQYF | TGTGCCAGCAGACACGACAGTCAAAGGGTCTACGAGCAGTACTTC
NA | NA | TRBJ2-3 | TRBV7-9 | CASSFRGVGLAGTDTQYF | TGTGCCAGCAGCTTTCGTGGCGTCGGACTGGCGGGGACAGATACGCAGTATTTT
NA | NA | TRBJ2-1 | TRBV6-5 | CASGAVSYNEQFF | TGTGCCAGCGGGGCAGTATCCTACAATGAGCAGTTCTTC
NA | NA | TRBJ1-5 | TRBV19 | CASSVLAQPQHF | TGTGCCAGTAGTGTCTTGGCTCAGCCCCAGCATTTT
NA | NA | TRBJ1-2 | TRBV29-1 | CSVVPGYTF | TGCAGCGTTGTTCCGGGCTACACCTTC
NA | NA | TRBJ2-1 | TRBV6-1 | CASRTRHIYNEQFF | TGTGCCAGCCGAACCAGACACATCTACAATGAGCAGTTCTTC
NA | NA | TRBJ1-1 | TRBV7-9 | CASSRQEGISWTEAFF | TGTGCCAGCAGCCGGCAGGAGGGGATAAGTTGGACTGAAGCTTTCTTT
NA | TRBD1 | TRBJ2-1 | TRBV11-1 | CASSYRGNYNEQFF | TGTGCCAGCAGCTACAGGGGTAACTACAATGAGCAGTTCTTC
NA | NA | TRBJ2-1 | TRBV7-9 | CASSSGAKIRGNEQFF | TGTGCCAGCAGCTCAGGGGCCAAAATTCGGGGCAATGAGCAGTTCTTC
once | TRBD2 | TRBJ2-7 | TRBV5-4 | CASSPGGVFGEQYF | TGTGCCAGCAGCCCGGGGGGGGTATTCGGCGAGCAGTACTTC
NA | NA | TRBJ1-1 | TRBV5-1 | CASSLRSGNTEAFF | TGCGCCAGCAGCTTGAGGTCAGGGAATACTGAAGCTTTCTTT
few | NA | TRBJ1-2 | TRBV11-1 | CASSFGGSSGYTF | TGTGCCAGCAGCTTCGGCGGGAGTAGCGGCTACACCTTC
NA | TRBD1 | TRBJ2-7 | TRBV28 | CASGDRGFPLYEQYF | TGTGCCAGCGGTGACAGGGGCTTCCCCCTCTACGAGCAGTACTTC
NA | NA | TRBJ1-1 | TRBV4-1 | CASSQDQQRYTEAFF | TGCGCCAGCAGCCAAGATCAACAGCGGTACACTGAAGCTTTCTTT
few | TRBD1 | TRBJ1-6 | TRBV5-6 | CASSLTGANSSPLHF | TGTGCCAGCAGCTTGACAGGGGCAAACAGTTCACCCCTCCACTTT
NA | NA | TRBJ2-1 | TRBV5-4 | CASSLASGLVYNEQFF | TGTGCCAGCAGCTTAGCTTCGGGTTTGGTGTACAATGAGCAGTTCTTC
NA | TRBD1 | TRBJ1-6 | TRBV10-3 | CAISDPGQAPGNSPLHF | TGTGCCATCAGTGACCCGGGACAGGCCCCGGGGAATTCACCCCTCCACTTT
NA | TRBD1 | TRBJ1-2 | TRBV27 | CASSLWTGTGIYGYTF | TGTGCCAGCAGTTTATGGACCGGGACAGGCATTTATGGCTACACCTTC
NA | NA | TRBJ2-7 | TRBV28 | CASSAPGGSYEQYF | TGTGCCAGCAGTGCCCCCGGGGGTTCCTACGAGCAGTACTTC